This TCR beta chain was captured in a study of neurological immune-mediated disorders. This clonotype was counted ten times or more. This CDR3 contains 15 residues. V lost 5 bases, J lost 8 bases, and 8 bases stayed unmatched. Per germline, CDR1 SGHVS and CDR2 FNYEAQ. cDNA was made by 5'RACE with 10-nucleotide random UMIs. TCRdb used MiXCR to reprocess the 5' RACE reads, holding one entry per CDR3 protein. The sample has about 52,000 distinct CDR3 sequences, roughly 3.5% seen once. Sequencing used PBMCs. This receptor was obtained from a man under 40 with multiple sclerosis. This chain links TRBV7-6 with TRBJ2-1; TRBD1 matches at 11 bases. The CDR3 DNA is TGTGCCAGCAGCGCCGGGACAGGGGGTGTGGATGAGCAGTTCTTC. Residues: CASSAGTGGVDEQFF.